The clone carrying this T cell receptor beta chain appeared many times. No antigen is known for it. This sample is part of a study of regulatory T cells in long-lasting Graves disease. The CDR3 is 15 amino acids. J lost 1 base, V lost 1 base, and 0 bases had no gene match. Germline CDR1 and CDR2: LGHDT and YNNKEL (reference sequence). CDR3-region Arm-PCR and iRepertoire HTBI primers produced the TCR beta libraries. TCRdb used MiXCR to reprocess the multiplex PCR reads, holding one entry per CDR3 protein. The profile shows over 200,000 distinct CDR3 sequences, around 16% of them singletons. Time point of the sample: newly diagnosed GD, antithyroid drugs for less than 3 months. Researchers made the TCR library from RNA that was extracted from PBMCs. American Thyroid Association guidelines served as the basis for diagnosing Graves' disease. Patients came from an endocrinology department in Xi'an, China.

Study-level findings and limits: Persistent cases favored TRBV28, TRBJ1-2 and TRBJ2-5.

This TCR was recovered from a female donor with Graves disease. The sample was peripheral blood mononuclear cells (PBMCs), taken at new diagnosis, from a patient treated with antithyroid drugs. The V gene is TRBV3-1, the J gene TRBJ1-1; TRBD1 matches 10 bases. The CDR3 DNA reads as TGTGCCAGCAGCCAAGGACAGGGGGCGAACACTGAAGCTTTCTTT. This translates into CASSQGQGANTEAFF.